The 9 T cell receptor beta chains listed next were all sequenced from one sample in a study of T cells in Graves' hyperthyroidism and ophthalmopathy. RNA transcripts provided the source from which TCR beta CDR3 regions were amplified. During a first-round RT-PCR of the TCR CDR3, the HTBI primer set was used. TCRdb re-called the multiplex PCR reads through MiXCR, storing one row per CDR3 protein. Of roughly 580,000 distinct CDR3 sequences listed, approximately 14% were seen once; the top ten hold more than 4.5%. The sequencing sample was made of blood. The source of these receptors is a woman in her 30s with Graves' hyperthyroidism that later progressed to Graves' ophthalmopathy.

Many counts were recorded for this clonotype. The genes are TRBV27 and TRBJ2-7; 9 bases are a match to TRBD2. There are 15 residues in the CDR3. V lost 3 bases and J lost 0; bases outside the gene matches: 3. Germline V lookup: CDR1 MNHEY, CDR2 SMNVEV (reference sequence). In DNA, the CDR3 is TGTGCCAGCAGTTTGAGCGGGAGGAGCTCCTACGAGCAGTACTTC. Its translation is CASSLSGRSSYEQYF.

This clonotype was recorded many times. The gene calls are TRBV19 and TRBJ1-5; D is uncertain. V was pared by 0 bases and J by 1 base, with 7 bases between. Germline values: CDR1 LNHDA, CDR2 SQIVND (reference sequence). This CDR3 region has 15 residues. The CDR3 protein is CASSIEGRSNQPQHF. The CDR3 region has the DNA TGTGCCAGTAGTATAGAAGGACGGAGCAATCAGCCCCAGCATTTT.

A note on this clonotype: A read error is possible here, since a much larger clone lies one base away. The chain combines TRBV12-3 or TRBV12-4 with TRBJ2-7; 8 bases are a match to TRBD2. The CDR3 has 14 residues. The CDR3, as DNA: TGTGCCAGCACTGGAGCGGGAGCAGAGTACGGGCAGTACTTC. It specifies CASTGAGAEYGQYF.

This clonotype occurred many times. The genes are TRBV20-1 and TRBJ2-2; unclear D gene. The CDR3 extends over 13 amino acids. Germline V gene lookup returns CDR1 DFQATT and CDR2 SNEGSKA (reference sequence). With 2 bases removed from V and 4 bases from J, the gap between germline ends came to 8 bases. For the CDR3, the DNA is TGCAGTGCTAGACCCTCTCCCACCGGGGAGCTGTTTTTT. It yields the protein CSARPSPTGELFF.

The sample holds a few counts of this clonotype. The chain uses TRBV9 and TRBJ2-2; weak D call: TRBD1 (5 bases). In germline, CDR1 is SGDLS, CDR2 YYNGEE. The CDR3 is 16 residues long. V lost 2 bases to trimming and J lost 1 base, with 12 bases between them. The CDR3 DNA reads TGTGCCAGCAGCGTCCCCTTGGGGCGGAACACCGGGGAGCTGTTTTTT. Translation: CASSVPLGRNTGELFF.

This clonotype was recorded many times. The chain recombines TRBV7-2 with TRBJ2-7; TRBD1 agrees at 10 bases. The ends lost 6 bases at V and 4 bases at J; junction bases unmatched: 0. CDR1 SGHTA and CDR2 FQGNSA come from the germline V gene. The CDR3 covers 12 residues. CDR3 residues: CASRGQGYEQYF. CDR3 nucleotide sequence: TGTGCCAGCAGGGGACAGGGGTACGAGCAGTACTTC.

This clonotype was seen at least ten times. The chain recombines TRBV3-1 with TRBJ2-3; 7 nucleotides line up with TRBD1. CDR3 length equals 17 residues. With V trimmed by 4 bases and J by 2 bases, 12 bases remained unmatched. CDR1 and CDR2 (germline): LGHDT, YNNKEL (reference sequence). The CDR3, as DNA: TGTGCCAGCAGCCGAGTCATCGGGACAGATCACACAGATACGCAGTATTTT. This codes for CASSRVIGTDHTDTQYF.

Only a few counts were recorded for this clonotype. The J gene is TRBJ1-1, the V gene TRBV20-1; D is unclear. This CDR3 has 12 residues. Trimming left V 3 bases short and J 3 bases short, with 8 bases between. The V gene's germline CDR1 is DFQATT and CDR2 SNEGSKA (reference sequence). DNA for the CDR3: TGCAGTGCTAGCACGCAGGACACTGAAGCTTTCTTT. Translated, it gives CSASTQDTEAFF.

This clonotype has at least ten counts. The chain carries TRBV20-1 and TRBJ1-1; possibly TRBD1 for D (5 bases). The length of the CDR3 is 16 residues. The germline V and J ends were trimmed by 0 bases and 2 bases, with 16 bases remaining between them. The V gene's germline CDR1 is DFQATT and CDR2 SNEGSKA (reference sequence). CDR3 loop: CSARDQRGRYNTEAFF. CDR3 in DNA: TGCAGTGCTAGAGATCAAAGGGGACGGTATAACACTGAAGCTTTCTTT.